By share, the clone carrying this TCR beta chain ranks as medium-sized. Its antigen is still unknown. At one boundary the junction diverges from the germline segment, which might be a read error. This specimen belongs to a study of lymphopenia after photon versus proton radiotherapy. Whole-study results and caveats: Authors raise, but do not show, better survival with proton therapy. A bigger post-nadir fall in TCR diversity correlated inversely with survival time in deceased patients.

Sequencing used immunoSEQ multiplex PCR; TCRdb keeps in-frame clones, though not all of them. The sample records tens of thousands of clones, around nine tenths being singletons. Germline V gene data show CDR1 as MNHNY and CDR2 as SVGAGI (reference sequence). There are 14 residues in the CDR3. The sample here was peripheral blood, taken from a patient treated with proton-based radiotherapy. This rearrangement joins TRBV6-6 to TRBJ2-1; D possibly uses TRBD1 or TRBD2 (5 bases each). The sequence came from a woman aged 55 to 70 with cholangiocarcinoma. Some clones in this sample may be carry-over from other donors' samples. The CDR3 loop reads CASSDSGTNNEQFF. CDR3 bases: TGTGCCAGCAGTGACTCCGGGACGAACAATGAGCAGTTCTTC.